One and the same sample provided the 24 T cell receptor beta chains below, sequenced in a study of shared clonotypes between healthy human individuals. Assay used: immunoSEQ multiplex PCR; TCRdb lists only in-frame clones, some missing. The sample has about 1 million clones, 60% to 80% seen once. The sample comprised memory CD4+ T cells sorted from blood. Indicated subset: CD45RA-negative fraction. The receptors were gathered from a man aged 18 to 29 in good health.

The V call is TRBV11-2, the J call TRBJ2-5; TRBD2 matches at 14 bases. With 5 bases clipped from V and 7 bases from J, the junction kept 6 bases outside the gene matches. From germline, CDR1 is SGHAT and CDR2 FQNNGV. This CDR3 spans 15 amino acids. CDR3 DNA: TGTGCCAGCAGCCCGGGACTAGCGGGAGACGGGACCCAGTACTTC. Encoded protein: CASSPGLAGDGTQYF.

The DNA of the CDR3 is TGTGCCAGCAAACTCCAGGGGGCTCTTAATTCACCCCTCCACTTT. Translating gives CASKLQGALNSPLHF. This sequence joins TRBV5-6 and TRBJ1-6, with 8 bases lining up with TRBD1. The germline CDR1 and CDR2 sequences are SGHDT and YYEEEE. This CDR3 has 15 amino acids. The V gene end was trimmed by 6 bases and the J gene end by 6 bases; junction bases not matched to a gene: 8.

Only a few counts were recorded for this clone. The V call is TRBV5-1, the J call TRBJ2-5, with TRBD2 as a possible D gene (6 bases). This CDR3 is 14 amino acids long. CDR1 is SGHRS, CDR2 YFSETQ, per germline. Between the trimmed V and J ends, which lost 4 bases and 4 bases, there was a span of 14 bases. This CDR3 is CASSEGGLGETQYF. The CDR3 DNA sequence: TGCGCCAGCAGCGAAGGAGGGTTGGGAGAGACCCAGTACTTC.

The V call is TRBV29-1, the J call TRBJ1-1; D remains unclear. The length of the CDR3 is 11 residues. Trimming took 4 bases from V and 3 from J, leaving 6 bases between them. The germline gives CDR1 SQVTM, CDR2 ANQGSEA. The CDR3 protein is CSVGQDTEAFF. The CDR3 DNA reads as TGCAGCGTTGGTCAGGACACTGAAGCTTTCTTT.

This clone was seen only a few times. The rearrangement uses TRBV10-2 and TRBJ1-4, with TRBD1 as a possible D gene (5 bases). Between the trimmed V and J ends, which lost 7 bases and 3 bases, there was a span of 12 bases. The CDR3 spans 14 residues. Germline values: CDR1 WSHSY, CDR2 SAAADI. The CDR3 region is CASNSVGPNEKLFF. CDR3 DNA: TGCGCCAGCAACTCGGTGGGGCCTAATGAAAAACTGTTTTTT.

The chain couples TRBV29-1 to TRBJ2-1; 11 bases align to TRBD2. This CDR3 has 13 residues. J was trimmed by 7 bases and V by 4 bases; bases with no gene match: 3. Germline V gene sequence: CDR1 SQVTM, CDR2 ANQGSEA. The CDR3 sequence: CSVVTSGVNEQFF. The CDR3 region has the DNA TGCAGCGTTGTGACTAGCGGGGTAAATGAGCAGTTCTTC.

The J gene is TRBJ2-7, the V gene TRBV6-5; 7 nucleotides line up with TRBD1. The germline CDR1 and CDR2 sequences are MNHEY and SVGAGI. CDR3 length: 15 residues. V was clipped by 2 bases and J by 4 bases; unmatched bases: 8. DNA for the CDR3: TGTGCCAGCAGTTACAGGGGACAGACTCCTTACGAGCAGTACTTC. Its translation: CASSYRGQTPYEQYF.

This chain joins TRBV2 and TRBJ2-5; 9 positions agree with TRBD2. The V gene's germline CDR1 is SNHLY and CDR2 FYNNEI. V lost 6 bases, J lost 1 base, and 3 bases stayed unmatched. CDR3 length equals 14 residues. CDR3 bases: TGTGCCAGCAGCACTAGCGGGTCCCAAGAGACCCAGTACTTC. It specifies CASSTSGSQETQYF.

The chain is built from TRBV7-2 and TRBJ2-1; the match to TRBD2 covers 11 bases. With V trimmed by 6 bases and J by 3 bases, 4 bases remained unmatched. From germline, CDR1 is SGHTA and CDR2 FQGNSA. CDR3 length: 15 amino acids. In DNA, the CDR3 is TGTGCCAGCAGACTGGGACTAGCGGTCTACAATGAGCAGTTCTTC. Translation gives CASRLGLAVYNEQFF.

The chain joins TRBV4-1 to TRBJ2-5; D is possibly TRBD1 (5 bases). The V end was cut by 0 bases, the J end by 7 bases, with 18 bases between. Germline CDR1 MGHRA, CDR2 YSYEKL. The CDR3 contains 16 residues. The CDR3 protein is CASSQDLTVKDRTQYF. CDR3 in DNA: TGCGCCAGCAGCCAAGATTTGACAGTTAAAGACAGGACCCAGTACTTC.

The V call is TRBV6-6, the J call TRBJ2-3; TRBD2 matches 8 bases. The CDR3 loop spans 15 amino acids. V trimming: 8 bases; J trimming: 5 bases; junction bases outside the gene matches: 12. Germline V gives CDR1 MNHNY, CDR2 SVGAGI (reference sequence). CDR3 bases: TGTGCCAGCCTTTCCGGCGGGAGGCAGGTAGATACGCAGTATTTT. It encodes CASLSGGRQVDTQYF.

The chain joins TRBV30 to TRBJ1-3, with D tentatively TRBD1 (6 bases). The germline gives CDR1 GTSNPN, CDR2 SVGIG (reference sequence). The CDR3 loop spans 15 amino acids. V dropped 3 bases and J dropped 2 bases, with 14 bases sitting between them. The CDR3: CAWSTLDRTGNTIYF. CDR3 coding DNA: TGTGCCTGGAGCACGCTTGACAGGACTGGAAACACCATATATTTT.

Note on this clone: Other DNA sequences of this sample code for an identical CDR3. This chain links TRBV7-2 with TRBJ1-5; the match to TRBD1 covers 9 bases. The trim removed 4 bases at V and 6 bases at J, leaving 4 bases unmatched. This CDR3 has 14 residues. The V gene's germline CDR1 is SGHTA and CDR2 FQGNSA. The CDR3 DNA sequence: TGTGCCAGCAGCTCGGACAGGGGAGGTCAGCCCCAGCATTTT. Translation gives CASSSDRGGQPQHF.

The J gene is TRBJ2-7, the V gene TRBV9; D possibly corresponds to TRBD1 (5 bases). The ends were cut back, 0 bases at V and 4 bases at J, with 14 bases in the middle. In germline, CDR1 is SGDLS, CDR2 YYNGEE. The CDR3 loop spans 15 amino acids. CDR3 bases: TGTGCCAGCAGCGTAGATGAAGGGGCAAGGTACGAGCAGTACTTC. It codes for CASSVDEGARYEQYF.

The chain employs TRBV9 and TRBJ2-3; D possibly corresponds to TRBD1 (5 bases). CDR1 is SGDLS and CDR2 is YYNGEE in the germline V gene. V lost 4 bases, J lost 4 bases, and 10 bases lay in between. The CDR3 consists of 13 residues. CDR3 bases: TGTGCCAGCAGCCCGACAGAGGCAGATACGCAGTATTTT. Encoded protein: CASSPTEADTQYF.

The V call is TRBV6-1, the J call TRBJ2-5, with TRBD2 identical over 10 bases. This CDR3 region has 17 residues. Germline lookup yields CDR1 MNHNS and CDR2 SASEGT. The J segment lost 5 bases and the V segment lost 0 bases, leaving 9 bases of the junction unmatched. The CDR3 region is CASSEAPPSGGRETQYF. CDR3 sequence (DNA): TGTGCCAGCAGTGAAGCCCCACCTAGCGGGGGTCGGGAGACCCAGTACTTC.

Regarding this clone: This sample also contains other DNA sequences that code for the same CDR3. The chain is built from TRBV9 and TRBJ2-5, with TRBD1 as a possible D gene (5 bases). The CDR3 spans 13 residues. Trimming removed 4 bases from V and 4 bases from J, with 11 bases in between. Per germline, CDR1 SGDLS and CDR2 YYNGEE. The DNA for the CDR3 is TGTGCCAGCAGCCTGGGTAGGGGAGAGACCCAGTACTTC. Translation gives CASSLGRGETQYF.

In regard to this clone: The same CDR3 also results from other DNA sequences found in this sample. The rearrangement joins TRBV6-5 to TRBJ2-5; 13 bases match TRBD2. The ends lost 6 bases at V and 2 bases at J; junction bases unmatched: 3. Germline CDR1 is MNHEY and CDR2 is SVGAGI. The CDR3 covers 15 residues. CDR3 DNA: TGTGCCAGCAGACAGACTAGCGGGGGGCAAGAGACCCAGTACTTC. Encoded protein: CASRQTSGGQETQYF.

The V and J genes are TRBV15 and TRBJ2-1, with D perhaps matching TRBD1 or TRBD2 (5 bases each). The V end was cut by 0 bases, the J end by 9 bases, with 15 bases between. This CDR3 has 15 amino acids. Germline CDR1 LNHNV, CDR2 YYDKDF (reference sequence). The CDR3 DNA sequence: TGTGCCACCAGCAGAGATAATGCAGGGAGCGTTGAGCAGTTCTTC. This sequence encodes CATSRDNAGSVEQFF.

Remarks on this clone: A junction end diverges from the germline sequence, so it may reflect a read error. The genes are TRBV5-1 and TRBJ1-1; D remains unclear. Germline CDR1 reads SGHRS; CDR2 reads YFSETQ. The CDR3 is 13 amino acids. CDR3 in DNA: TGTGCCAGCAGCGTTGGGAGGGTACGGTTCTGGCTCTTT. Protein sequence: CASSVGRVRFWLF.

The V gene is TRBV14, the J gene TRBJ2-5, with D tentatively TRBD1 (6 bases). Germline V CDR1 and CDR2: SGHDN, FVKESK. CDR3 length: 11 amino acids. Trimming removed 9 bases at V and 3 bases at J, with 8 bases between. The CDR3 loop reads CASYREETQYF. The CDR3, as DNA: TGTGCCAGTTACAGGGAAGAGACCCAGTACTTC.

The chain combines TRBV7-2 with TRBJ1-2, with 8 bases lining up with TRBD1. Germline-derived CDR1 and CDR2 are SGHTA and FQGNSA. This CDR3 contains 14 residues. V gave up 5 bases and J gave up 4 bases; unmatched junction bases: 6. The CDR3 nucleotides are TGTGCCAGCAGCGCCGACAGGGGCCCCTATGGCTACACCTTC. Protein sequence: CASSADRGPYGYTF. Complete variable domain (other parts from reference TRBV7-2 and TRBJ1-2): GAGVSQSPSNKVTEKGKDVELRCDPISGHTALYWYRQSLGQGLEFLIYFQGNSAPDKSGLPSDRFSAERTGGSVSTLTIQRTQQEDSAVYLCASSADRGPYGYTFGSGTRLTVV.

The genes are TRBV9 and TRBJ1-3; maybe TRBD1 (5 bases). The CDR3 covers 18 residues. V was clipped by 2 bases and J by 4 bases, with 22 bases between them. The germline CDR1 and CDR2 sequences are SGDLS and YYNGEE. The CDR3 DNA is TGTGCCAGCAGCGTCGCTCCGACCCCTGGGGCGGGGGGAAACACCATATATTTT. This encodes CASSVAPTPGAGGNTIYF.

The chain has TRBV5-1 and TRBJ2-5, with a tentative D call TRBD2 (6 bases). The CDR3 length is 15 residues. The V end was cut by 4 bases, the J end by 5 bases, with 18 bases between. The germline V gene has CDR1 SGHRS and CDR2 YFSETQ. CDR3 in amino acids: CASSVAGTRYETQYF. The CDR3 DNA follows: TGCGCCAGCAGCGTCGCCGGGACTCGGTATGAGACCCAGTACTTC.